This T cell receptor (beta chain) appears in the sequencing data of a study of blood T cell repertoires in COVID-19. As for the study in general: Both acute and convalescent COVID-19 samples were obtained from the United States, Italy and Spain. PBMCs, B-cell-depleted T cells, or T cells were the source of the cDNA or gDNA that made up the material.

The V gene's germline CDR1 is LNHNV and CDR2 YYDKDF (reference sequence). V lost 0 bases, J lost 5 bases, and 19 bases lay in between. This CDR3 comprises 18 residues. Methods used by the authors: By means of reference gene primer amplification, nucleated cell counts were estimated. Sequencing used immunoSEQ multiplex PCR; TCRdb keeps in-frame clones, though not all of them. The V and J calls and clone size were taken over from that table, and D and trimming were inferred from the DNA. The profile covers roughly 130,000 clones, with roughly 84% appearing a single time and approximately 8.9% taken by the ten largest.

The clonotype was recovered from a man aged 25-45 years with COVID-19, enrolled during active disease. The material sequenced was peripheral blood. The chain links TRBV15 to TRBJ1-4; D unclear. The CDR3, as DNA: TGTGCCACCAGCAGAGAGGTGGGCCAGTGGGGAGTAAATGAAAAACTGTTTTTT. Translation gives CATSREVGQWGVNEKLFF.